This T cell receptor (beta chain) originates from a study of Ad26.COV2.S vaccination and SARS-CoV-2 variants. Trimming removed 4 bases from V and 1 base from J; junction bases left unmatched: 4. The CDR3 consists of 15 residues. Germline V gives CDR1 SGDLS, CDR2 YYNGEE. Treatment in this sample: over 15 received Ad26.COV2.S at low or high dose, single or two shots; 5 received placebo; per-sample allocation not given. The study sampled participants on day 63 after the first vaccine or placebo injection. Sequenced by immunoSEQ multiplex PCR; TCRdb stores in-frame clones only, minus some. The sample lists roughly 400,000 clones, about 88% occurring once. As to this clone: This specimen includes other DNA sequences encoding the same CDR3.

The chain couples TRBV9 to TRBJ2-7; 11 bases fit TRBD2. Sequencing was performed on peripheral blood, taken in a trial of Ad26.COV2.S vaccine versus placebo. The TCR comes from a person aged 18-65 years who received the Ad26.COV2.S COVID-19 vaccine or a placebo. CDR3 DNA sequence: TGTGCCAGCAGCCCCCGACTAGCGGGATCCTACGAGCAGTACTTC. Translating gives CASSPRLAGSYEQYF.